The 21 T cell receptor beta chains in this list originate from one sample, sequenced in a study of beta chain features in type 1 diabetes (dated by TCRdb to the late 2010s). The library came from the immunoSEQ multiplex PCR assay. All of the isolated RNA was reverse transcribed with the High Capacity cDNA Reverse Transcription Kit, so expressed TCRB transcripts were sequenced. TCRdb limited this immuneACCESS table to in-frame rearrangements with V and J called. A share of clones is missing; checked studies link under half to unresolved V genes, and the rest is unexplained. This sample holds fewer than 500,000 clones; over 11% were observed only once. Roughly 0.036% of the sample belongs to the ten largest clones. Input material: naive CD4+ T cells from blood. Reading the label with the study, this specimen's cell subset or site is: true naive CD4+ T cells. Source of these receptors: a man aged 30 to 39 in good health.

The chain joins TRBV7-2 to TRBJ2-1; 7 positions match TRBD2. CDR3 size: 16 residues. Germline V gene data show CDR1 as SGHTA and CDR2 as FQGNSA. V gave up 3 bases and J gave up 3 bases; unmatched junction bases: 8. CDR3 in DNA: TGTGCCAGCAGCTTGTTTGGCGGGAGAGACTACAATGAGCAGTTCTTC. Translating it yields CASSLFGGRDYNEQFF. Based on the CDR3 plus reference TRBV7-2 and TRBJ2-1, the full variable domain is GAGVSQSPSNKVTEKGKDVELRCDPISGHTALYWYRQSLGQGLEFLIYFQGNSAPDKSGLPSDRFSAERTGGSVSTLTIQRTQQEDSAVYLCASSLFGGRDYNEQFFGPGTRLTVL.

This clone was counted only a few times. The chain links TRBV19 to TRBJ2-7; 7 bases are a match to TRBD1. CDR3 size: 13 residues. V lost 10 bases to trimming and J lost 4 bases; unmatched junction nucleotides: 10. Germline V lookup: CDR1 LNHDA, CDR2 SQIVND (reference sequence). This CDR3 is CAIRGTDGYEQYV. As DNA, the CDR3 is TGTGCCATCCGTGGGACAGACGGGTACGAGCAGTACGTC.

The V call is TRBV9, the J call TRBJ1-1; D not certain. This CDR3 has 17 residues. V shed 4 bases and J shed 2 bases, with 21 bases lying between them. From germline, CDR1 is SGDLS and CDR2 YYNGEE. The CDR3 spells CASSHYASGSINTEAFF. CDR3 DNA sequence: TGTGCCAGCAGCCATTACGCTTCGGGCTCGATTAACACTGAAGCTTTCTTT.

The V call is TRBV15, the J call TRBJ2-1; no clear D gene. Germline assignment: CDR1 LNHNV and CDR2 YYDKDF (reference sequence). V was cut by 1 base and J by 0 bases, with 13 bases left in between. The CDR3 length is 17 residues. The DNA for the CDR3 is TGTGCCACCAGCAGAGCACCGACGAGTAGCTCCTACAATGAGCAGTTCTTC. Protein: CATSRAPTSSSYNEQFF.

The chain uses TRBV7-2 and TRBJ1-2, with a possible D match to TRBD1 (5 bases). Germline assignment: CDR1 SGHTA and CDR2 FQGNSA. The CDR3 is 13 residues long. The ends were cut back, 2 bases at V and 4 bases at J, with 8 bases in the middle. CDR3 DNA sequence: TGTGCCAGCAGCTTATATAGGGGCTATGGCTACACCTTC. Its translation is CASSLYRGYGYTF.

The CDR3 nucleotides read TGTGCCAGCACCCCCTCGCACACCGGGGAGCTGTTTTTT. Its protein is CASTPSHTGELFF. The gene calls are TRBV7-9 and TRBJ2-2; D not resolved. The CDR3 is 13 residues long. The V gene lost 7 bases and the J gene lost 3 bases, with 9 bases spanning the gap. Germline values: CDR1 SEHNR, CDR2 FQNEAQ (reference sequence). Supplemented by reference TRBV7-9 and TRBJ2-2, the full variable domain reads DTGVSQNPRHKITKRGQNVTFRCDPISEHNRLYWYRQTLGQGPEFLTYFQNEAQLEKSRLLSDRFSAERPKGSFSTLEIQRTEQGDSAMYLCASTPSHTGELFFGEGSRLTVL.

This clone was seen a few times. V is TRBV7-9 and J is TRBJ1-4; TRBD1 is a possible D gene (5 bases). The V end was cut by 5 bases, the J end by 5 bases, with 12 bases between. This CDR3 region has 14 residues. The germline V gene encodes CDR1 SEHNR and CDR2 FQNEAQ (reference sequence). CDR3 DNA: TGTGCCAGCAGCCCCGGGGGTCGGAATGAAAAACTGTTTTTT. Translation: CASSPGGRNEKLFF.

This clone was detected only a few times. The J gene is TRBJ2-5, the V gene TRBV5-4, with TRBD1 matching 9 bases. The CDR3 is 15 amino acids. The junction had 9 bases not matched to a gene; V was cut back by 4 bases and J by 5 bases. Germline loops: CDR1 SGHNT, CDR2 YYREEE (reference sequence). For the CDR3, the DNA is TGTGCCAGCAGCGAGGACAGGGGAGGCGTGGAGACCCAGTACTTC. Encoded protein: CASSEDRGGVETQYF.

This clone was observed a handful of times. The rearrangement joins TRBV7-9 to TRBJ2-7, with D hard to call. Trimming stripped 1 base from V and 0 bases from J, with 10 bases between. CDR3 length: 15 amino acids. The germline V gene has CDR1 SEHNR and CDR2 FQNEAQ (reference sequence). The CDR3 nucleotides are TGTGCCAGCAGCTTAGGGGTTATGAGCTCCTACGAGCAGTACGTC. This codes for CASSLGVMSSYEQYV.

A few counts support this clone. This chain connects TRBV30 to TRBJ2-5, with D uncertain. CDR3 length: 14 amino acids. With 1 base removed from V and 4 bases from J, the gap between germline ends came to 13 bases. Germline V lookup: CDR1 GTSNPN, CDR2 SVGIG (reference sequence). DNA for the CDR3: TGTGCCTGGAGTGCCTCTGTGACGTTAGAGACCCAGTACTTC. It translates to CAWSASVTLETQYF.

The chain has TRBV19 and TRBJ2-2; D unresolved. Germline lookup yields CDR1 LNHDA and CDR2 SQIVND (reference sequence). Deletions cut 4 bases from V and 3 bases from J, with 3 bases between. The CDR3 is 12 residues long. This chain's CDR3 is CASSRDTGELFF. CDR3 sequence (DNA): TGTGCCAGTAGTAGAGACACCGGGGAGCTGTTTTTT.

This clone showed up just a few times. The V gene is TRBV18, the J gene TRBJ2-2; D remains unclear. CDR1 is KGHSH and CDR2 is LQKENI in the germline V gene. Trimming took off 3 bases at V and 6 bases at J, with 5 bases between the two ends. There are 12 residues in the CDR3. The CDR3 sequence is CASSPVAGELFF. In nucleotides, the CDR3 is TGTGCCAGCTCACCCGTGGCCGGGGAGCTGTTTTTT. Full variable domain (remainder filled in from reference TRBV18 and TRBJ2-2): NAGVMQNPRHLVRRRGQEARLRCSPMKGHSHVYWYRQLPEEGLKFMVYLQKENIIDESGMPKERFSAEFPKEGPSILRIQQVVRGDSAAYFCASSPVAGELFFGEGSRLTVL.

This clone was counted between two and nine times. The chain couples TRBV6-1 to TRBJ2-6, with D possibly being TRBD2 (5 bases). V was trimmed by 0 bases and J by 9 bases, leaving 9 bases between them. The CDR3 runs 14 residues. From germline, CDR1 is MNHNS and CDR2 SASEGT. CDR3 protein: CASSEAGRGNVLTF. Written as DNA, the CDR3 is TGTGCCAGCAGTGAAGCCGGACGGGGCAACGTCCTGACTTTC.

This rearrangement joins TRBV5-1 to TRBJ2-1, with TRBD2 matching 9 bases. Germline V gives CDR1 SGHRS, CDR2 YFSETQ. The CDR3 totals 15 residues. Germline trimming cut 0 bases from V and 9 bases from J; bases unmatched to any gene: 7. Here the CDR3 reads CASSLAKREEGEQFF. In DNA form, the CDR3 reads TGCGCCAGCAGCTTGGCAAAGCGGGAGGAGGGTGAGCAGTTCTTC.

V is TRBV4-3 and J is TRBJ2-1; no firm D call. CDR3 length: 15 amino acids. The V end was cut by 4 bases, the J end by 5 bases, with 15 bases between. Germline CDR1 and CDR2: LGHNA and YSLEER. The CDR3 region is CASSRGREYDNEQFF. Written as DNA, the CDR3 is TGCGCCAGCAGCCGTGGTCGCGAATACGACAATGAGCAGTTCTTC.

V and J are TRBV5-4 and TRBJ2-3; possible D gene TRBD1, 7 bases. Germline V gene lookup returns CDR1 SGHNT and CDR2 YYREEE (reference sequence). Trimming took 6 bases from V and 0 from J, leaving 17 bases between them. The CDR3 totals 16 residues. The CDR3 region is CASTLARGRSTDTQYF. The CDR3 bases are TGTGCCAGCACCCTAGCGAGGGGGCGAAGCACAGATACGCAGTATTTT.

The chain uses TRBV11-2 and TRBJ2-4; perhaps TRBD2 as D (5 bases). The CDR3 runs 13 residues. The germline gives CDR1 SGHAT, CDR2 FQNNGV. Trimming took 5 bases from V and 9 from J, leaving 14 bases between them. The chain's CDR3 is CASSVLTSPIQYF. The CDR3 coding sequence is TGTGCCAGCAGCGTGCTAACTAGTCCCATTCAGTACTTC.

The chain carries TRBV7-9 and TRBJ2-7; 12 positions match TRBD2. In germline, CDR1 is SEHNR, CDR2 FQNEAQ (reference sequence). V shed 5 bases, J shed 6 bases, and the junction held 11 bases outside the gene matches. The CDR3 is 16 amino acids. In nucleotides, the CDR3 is TGTGCCAGCAGCCCCGTGGTACTAGCGGGAGGAGGCGAGCAGTACGTC. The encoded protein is CASSPVVLAGGGEQYV.

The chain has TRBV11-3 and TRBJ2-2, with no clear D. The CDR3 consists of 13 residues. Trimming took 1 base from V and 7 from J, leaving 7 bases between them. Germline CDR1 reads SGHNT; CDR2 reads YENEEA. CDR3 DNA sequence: TGTGCCAGCAGCTTAGGATCCATCGGGGAGCTGTTTTTT. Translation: CASSLGSIGELFF. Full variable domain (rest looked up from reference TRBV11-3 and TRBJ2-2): EAGVVQSPRYKIIEKKQPVAFWCNPISGHNTLYWYLQNLGQGPELLIRYENEEAVDDSQLPKDRFSAERLKGVDSTLKIQPAELGDSAVYLCASSLGSIGELFFGEGSRLTVL.

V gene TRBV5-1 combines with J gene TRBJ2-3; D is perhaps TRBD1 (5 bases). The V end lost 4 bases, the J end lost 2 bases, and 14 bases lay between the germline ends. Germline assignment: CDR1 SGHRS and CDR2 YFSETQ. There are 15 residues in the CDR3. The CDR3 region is CASSQDGQVTDTQYF. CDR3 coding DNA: TGCGCCAGCAGCCAGGACGGACAAGTCACAGATACGCAGTATTTT.

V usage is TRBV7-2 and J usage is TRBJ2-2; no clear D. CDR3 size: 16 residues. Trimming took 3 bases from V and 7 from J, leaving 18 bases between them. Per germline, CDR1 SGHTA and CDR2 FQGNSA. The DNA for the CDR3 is TGTGCCAGCAGCTTGTTTGCAGGTCGGAATGGCGGGGAGCTGTTTTTT. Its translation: CASSLFAGRNGGELFF. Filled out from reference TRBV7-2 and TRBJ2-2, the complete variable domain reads GAGVSQSPSNKVTEKGKDVELRCDPISGHTALYWYRQSLGQGLEFLIYFQGNSAPDKSGLPSDRFSAERTGGSVSTLTIQRTQQEDSAVYLCASSLFAGRNGGELFFGEGSRLTVL.